This paragraph reports one TCR beta chain. No antigen is known for it. The repertoire was sequenced with immunoSEQ multiplex PCR; TCRdb's copy has only in-frame clones and lacks some. Counted here are 30,000 to 35,000 clones, under 95% occurring once; the ten biggest clones make up approximately 2.4%. These data come from a study of T cells in tuberculosis. Study details: The T cells targeted glucose monomycolate, a mycobacterial lipid, via CD1B. Regarding the study as a whole: Active tuberculosis TCR-alpha repertoires lay closer to GMM-specific TCRs than IGRA-negative controls, suggesting clonal expansion. Selection depended on which cryopreserved specimens were available. The TCR-beta difference was not significant; alpha differences partly reflected length.

The time point was: new active TB diagnosis, blood taken before or within 7 days of starting treatment. The V end was cut by 5 bases, the J end by 4 bases, with 11 bases between. The length of the CDR3 is 13 residues. Germline V gives CDR1 MDHEN, CDR2 SYDVKM. This receptor was obtained from an adult with tuberculosis. The sequenced sample was PBMCs, obtained at tuberculosis diagnosis. The chain is built from TRBV28 and TRBJ1-2, with D hard to call. CDR3 DNA sequence: TGTGCCAGCAGTCCCGGTGTGAGCTATGGCTACACCTTC. Protein product: CASSPGVSYGYTF.